This is a list of T cell receptor beta chains from one sample in a study of glioma-infiltrating T cells after dendritic cell vaccination. Generated by immunoSEQ multiplex PCR, the TCRdb table keeps only in-frame clones and is missing some. Of 93,000 or so clones listed, 81% are singletons. The specimen was blood, collected before dendritic cell vaccination. Receptors originate from a human donor with glioblastoma. CDR3s include the opening cysteine and the closing phenylalanine or tryptophan. Fields, in order: V gene, J gene, D gene, clone size, CDR3 protein, CDR3 DNA. The D gene is left open where the match is weak. Size values are once, few and many counts, or a class for expanded clones, and some rows have none.

v_gene: TRBV7-3; j_gene: TRBJ1-2; d_gene: .; abundance: .; CDR3aa: CASSKKVTGSPYTF; CDR3nt: TGTGCCAGCAGCAAAAAAGTGACAGGCTCCCCCTACACCTTC
v_gene: TRBV13; j_gene: TRBJ2-7; d_gene: TRBD2; abundance: few; CDR3aa: CASNLAGAYEQYF; CDR3nt: TGTGCCAGCAATTTAGCGGGGGCCTACGAGCAGTACTTC
v_gene: TRBV10-3; j_gene: TRBJ2-5; d_gene: TRBD1; abundance: .; CDR3aa: CAISDPTGAETQYF; CDR3nt: TGTGCCATCAGTGATCCCACAGGGGCAGAGACCCAGTACTTC
v_gene: TRBV18; j_gene: TRBJ2-3; d_gene: .; abundance: .; CDR3aa: CASSSNGQNVADTQYF; CDR3nt: TGTGCCAGCTCGAGCAACGGACAGAACGTCGCAGATACGCAGTATTTT
v_gene: TRBV6-5; j_gene: TRBJ2-1; d_gene: TRBD2; abundance: .; CDR3aa: CASSPLAGSYNEQFF; CDR3nt: TGTGCCAGCAGTCCGCTAGCGGGCTCCTACAATGAGCAGTTCTTC
v_gene: TRBV25-1; j_gene: TRBJ1-1; d_gene: .; abundance: .; CDR3aa: CASSAYLLQEMGNTEAFF; CDR3nt: TGTGCCAGCAGTGCTTACCTCTTACAGGAAATGGGGAACACTGAAGCTTTCTTT
v_gene: TRBV6-4; j_gene: TRBJ1-1; d_gene: TRBD1; abundance: few; CDR3aa: CASETGPNTEAFF; CDR3nt: TGTGCCAGCGAGACAGGGCCTAACACTGAAGCTTTCTTT
v_gene: TRBV5-1; j_gene: TRBJ1-2; d_gene: .; abundance: few; CDR3aa: CASSLAPGSYGYTF; CDR3nt: TGCGCCAGCAGCTTGGCCCCGGGGAGCTATGGCTACACCTTC
v_gene: TRBV11-3; j_gene: TRBJ1-3; d_gene: .; abundance: .; CDR3aa: CASSSRGNSGNTIYF; CDR3nt: TGTGCCAGCAGCTCAAGGGGGAACTCTGGAAACACCATATATTTT
v_gene: TRBV5-1; j_gene: TRBJ2-1; d_gene: TRBD2; abundance: .; CDR3aa: CASSLATSGGANNEQFF; CDR3nt: TGCGCTAGCAGCTTGGCGACTAGCGGGGGGGCAAACAATGAGCAGTTCTTC
v_gene: TRBV4-3; j_gene: TRBJ1-4; d_gene: .; abundance: few; CDR3aa: CASSLLKLFF; CDR3nt: TGCGCCAGCAGCCTTCTGAAACTGTTTTTT
v_gene: TRBV30; j_gene: TRBJ1-3; d_gene: .; abundance: once; CDR3aa: CAWSVGASGNTIYF; CDR3nt: TGTGCCTGGAGTGTAGGGGCTTCTGGAAACACCATATATTTT
v_gene: TRBV30; j_gene: TRBJ1-2; d_gene: .; abundance: .; CDR3aa: CAWSVGRQSYGYTF; CDR3nt: TGTGCCTGGAGTGTTGGCAGACAGAGCTATGGCTACACCTTC
v_gene: TRBV6-5; j_gene: TRBJ1-2; d_gene: .; abundance: .; CDR3aa: CASSYAGYGYTF; CDR3nt: TGTGCCAGCAGTTACGCAGGTTATGGCTACACCTTC
v_gene: TRBV5-6; j_gene: TRBJ2-3; d_gene: .; abundance: .; CDR3aa: CASSIRRGGSTDTQYF; CDR3nt: TGTGCCAGCAGCATTCGCAGGGGAGGGAGCACAGATACGCAGTATTTT
v_gene: TRBV27; j_gene: TRBJ1-5; d_gene: .; abundance: .; CDR3aa: CASSPRRGANQPQHF; CDR3nt: TGTGCCAGCAGTCCCCGGAGGGGCGCTAATCAGCCCCAGCATTTT
v_gene: TRBV30; j_gene: TRBJ1-1; d_gene: TRBD1; abundance: .; CDR3aa: CAWLGTGGYTEAFF; CDR3nt: TGTGCCTGGCTGGGGACAGGGGGCTACACTGAAGCTTTCTTT
v_gene: TRBV2; j_gene: TRBJ2-7; d_gene: .; abundance: .; CDR3aa: CASSDSASYEQYF; CDR3nt: TGTGCCAGCAGTGATAGTGCCTCCTACGAGCAGTACTTC
v_gene: TRBV15; j_gene: TRBJ1-6; d_gene: TRBD1; abundance: .; CDR3aa: CATSREGQGISYNSPLHF; CDR3nt: TGTGCCACCAGCAGAGAGGGACAGGGCATCTCCTATAATTCACCCCTCCACTTT
v_gene: TRBV2; j_gene: TRBJ1-1; d_gene: .; abundance: once; CDR3aa: CATSKPPVLNTEAFF; CDR3nt: TGTGCCACCTCAAAACCACCAGTTTTGAACACTGAAGCTTTCTTT
v_gene: TRBV5-5; j_gene: TRBJ1-2; d_gene: .; abundance: .; CDR3aa: CASSPRPPGGRNYGYTF; CDR3nt: TGTGCCAGCAGCCCGCGACCCCCTGGGGGCAGAAACTATGGCTACACCTTC
v_gene: TRBV27; j_gene: TRBJ2-7; d_gene: TRBD1; abundance: .; CDR3aa: CASSVKQGDEQYF; CDR3nt: TGTGCCAGCAGTGTCAAACAGGGGGACGAGCAGTACTTC
v_gene: TRBV9; j_gene: TRBJ1-4; d_gene: TRBD1; abundance: .; CDR3aa: CASSVNPKDRGVATNEKLFF; CDR3nt: TGTGCCAGCAGCGTAAATCCTAAGGACAGGGGCGTTGCAACTAATGAAAAACTGTTTTTT
v_gene: TRBV19; j_gene: TRBJ2-5; d_gene: TRBD1; abundance: .; CDR3aa: CASSMFEGANQETQYF; CDR3nt: TGTGCCAGTAGTATGTTTGAGGGGGCGAACCAAGAGACCCAGTACTTC
v_gene: TRBV30; j_gene: TRBJ2-7; d_gene: .; abundance: .; CDR3aa: CAWSPRYYEQYF; CDR3nt: TGTGCCTGGAGTCCCAGGTACTACGAGCAGTACTTC
v_gene: TRBV5-1; j_gene: TRBJ2-5; d_gene: TRBD2; abundance: .; CDR3aa: CASSLAASGVGQETQYF; CDR3nt: TGCGCCAGCAGCTTGGCGGCTAGCGGGGTTGGACAAGAGACCCAGTACTTC
v_gene: TRBV7-2; j_gene: TRBJ2-5; d_gene: .; abundance: .; CDR3aa: CASSLLYQETQYF; CDR3nt: TGTGCCAGCAGCTTACTGTACCAAGAGACCCAGTACTTC
v_gene: TRBV5-6; j_gene: TRBJ1-2; d_gene: TRBD1; abundance: once; CDR3aa: CASSSRTGPLYGYTF; CDR3nt: TGTGCCAGCAGCTCGAGGACAGGGCCGCTTTATGGCTACACCTTC
v_gene: TRBV5-5; j_gene: TRBJ1-2; d_gene: TRBD1; abundance: .; CDR3aa: CASSLQGGYGYTF; CDR3nt: TGTGCCAGCAGCTTACAGGGGGGGTATGGCTACACCTTC
v_gene: TRBV9; j_gene: TRBJ1-1; d_gene: .; abundance: .; CDR3aa: CASSLWEGGDTEAFF; CDR3nt: TGTGCCAGCAGCCTATGGGAGGGGGGAGACACTGAAGCTTTCTTT
v_gene: TRBV6-1; j_gene: TRBJ2-7; d_gene: .; abundance: .; CDR3aa: CASSVARGEQYF; CDR3nt: TGTGCCAGCAGTGTGGCAAGGGGCGAGCAGTACTTC
v_gene: TRBV19; j_gene: TRBJ1-5; d_gene: TRBD1; abundance: .; CDR3aa: CASSQIRQGGNQPQHF; CDR3nt: TGTGCCAGTAGCCAGATACGACAGGGTGGCAATCAGCCCCAGCATTTT
v_gene: TRBV29-1; j_gene: TRBJ2-5; d_gene: .; abundance: .; CDR3aa: CSVELGGVGTQYF; CDR3nt: TGCAGCGTTGAACTAGGAGGGGTGGGGACCCAGTACTTC
v_gene: TRBV7-7; j_gene: TRBJ2-2; d_gene: TRBD2; abundance: .; CDR3aa: CASSFGLARTGELFF; CDR3nt: TGTGCTAGCAGCTTCGGACTAGCGCGAACCGGGGAGCTGTTTTTT
v_gene: TRBV4-2; j_gene: TRBJ2-1; d_gene: TRBD2; abundance: once; CDR3aa: CASSPGRANEQFF; CDR3nt: TGTGCCAGCAGCCCCGGGAGGGCCAATGAGCAGTTCTTC
v_gene: TRBV5-4; j_gene: TRBJ2-5; d_gene: TRBD2; abundance: .; CDR3aa: CASSPSRRGGAEYF; CDR3nt: TGTGCCAGCAGCCCCTCCCGGCGGGGGGGCGCGGAGTACTTC
v_gene: TRBV2; j_gene: TRBJ1-4; d_gene: .; abundance: .; CDR3aa: CAIHGPGKEKLFF; CDR3nt: TGTGCCATCCATGGCCCAGGGAAGGAAAAACTGTTTTTT
v_gene: TRBV4-1; j_gene: TRBJ1-5; d_gene: TRBD1; abundance: .; CDR3aa: CASSQGQGNNQPQHF; CDR3nt: TGCGCCAGCAGCCAAGGACAGGGAAACAATCAGCCCCAGCATTTT
v_gene: TRBV7-6; j_gene: TRBJ1-3; d_gene: .; abundance: few; CDR3aa: CASSFPQGQNTIYF; CDR3nt: TGTGCCAGCAGCTTTCCTCAGGGACAAAACACCATATATTTT
v_gene: TRBV27; j_gene: TRBJ1-5; d_gene: TRBD1; abundance: .; CDR3aa: CASSPGTGGYQPQHF; CDR3nt: TGTGCCAGCAGTCCAGGGACAGGGGGATATCAGCCCCAGCATTTT
v_gene: TRBV5-4; j_gene: TRBJ1-2; d_gene: TRBD1; abundance: .; CDR3aa: CASSSTGLGYTF; CDR3nt: TGTGCCAGCAGCTCGACAGGGTTGGGCTACACCTTC
v_gene: TRBV7-9; j_gene: TRBJ2-7; d_gene: .; abundance: few; CDR3aa: CASIHQGGEQYF; CDR3nt: TGTGCCAGCATCCACCAGGGAGGCGAGCAGTACTTC
v_gene: TRBV6-1; j_gene: TRBJ2-7; d_gene: TRBD1; abundance: .; CDR3aa: CASGQAPSYEQYF; CDR3nt: TGTGCCAGCGGACAGGCGCCCTCCTACGAGCAGTACTTC
v_gene: TRBV7-9; j_gene: TRBJ2-1; d_gene: TRBD2; abundance: .; CDR3aa: CASSPNRGGYDNEQFF; CDR3nt: TGTGCCAGCAGCCCAAACCGGGGGGGCTACGACAATGAGCAGTTCTTC
v_gene: TRBV10-2; j_gene: TRBJ2-3; d_gene: .; abundance: .; CDR3aa: CASSLGGAFLADTQYF; CDR3nt: TGCGCCAGCAGCCTCGGCGGGGCCTTCCTGGCAGATACGCAGTATTTT
v_gene: TRBV6-1; j_gene: TRBJ2-1; d_gene: .; abundance: .; CDR3aa: CASTSNEQFF; CDR3nt: TGTGCCAGCACCAGCAATGAGCAGTTCTTC
v_gene: TRBV7-3; j_gene: TRBJ2-2; d_gene: TRBD1; abundance: .; CDR3aa: CASSPTGGIGELFF; CDR3nt: TGTGCCAGCAGCCCGACAGGGGGTATCGGGGAGCTGTTTTTT
v_gene: TRBV5-1; j_gene: TRBJ1-1; d_gene: .; abundance: .; CDR3aa: CASSLFGEAEEAFF; CDR3nt: TGCGCCAGCAGCTTGTTCGGCGAGGCGGAGGAAGCTTTCTTT
v_gene: TRBV5-1; j_gene: TRBJ1-6; d_gene: TRBD1; abundance: .; CDR3aa: CASSLRQGYSPLHF; CDR3nt: TGCGCCAGCAGCTTGAGACAGGGGTATTCACCCCTCCACTTT